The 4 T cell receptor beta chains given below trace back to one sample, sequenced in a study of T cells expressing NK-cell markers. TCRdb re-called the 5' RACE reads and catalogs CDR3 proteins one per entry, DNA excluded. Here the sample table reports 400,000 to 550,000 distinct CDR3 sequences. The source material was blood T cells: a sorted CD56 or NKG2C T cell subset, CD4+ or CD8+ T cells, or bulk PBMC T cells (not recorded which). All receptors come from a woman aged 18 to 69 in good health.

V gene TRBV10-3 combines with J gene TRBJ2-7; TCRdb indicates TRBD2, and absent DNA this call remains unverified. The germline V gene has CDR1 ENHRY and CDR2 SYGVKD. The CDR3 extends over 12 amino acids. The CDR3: CAIRSSGYEQYF.

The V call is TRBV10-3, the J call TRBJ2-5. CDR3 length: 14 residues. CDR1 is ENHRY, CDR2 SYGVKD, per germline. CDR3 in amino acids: CAISDHTHQETQYF.

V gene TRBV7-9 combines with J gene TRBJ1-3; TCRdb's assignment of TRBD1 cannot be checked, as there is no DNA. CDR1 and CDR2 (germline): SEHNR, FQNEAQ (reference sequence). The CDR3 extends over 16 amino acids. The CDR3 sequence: CASSLPSGQGRNTIYF. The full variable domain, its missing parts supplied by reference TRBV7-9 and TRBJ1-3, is DTGVSQNPRHKITKRGQNVTFRCDPISEHNRLYWYRQTLGQGPEFLTYFQNEAQLEKSRLLSDRFSAERPKGSFSTLEIQRTEQGDSAMYLCASSLPSGQGRNTIYFGEGSWLTVV.

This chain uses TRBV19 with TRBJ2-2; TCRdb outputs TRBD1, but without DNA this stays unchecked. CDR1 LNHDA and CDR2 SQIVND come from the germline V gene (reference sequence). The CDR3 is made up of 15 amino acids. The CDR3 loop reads CASSIGGANTGELFF.